What follows describes a single T cell receptor beta chain. The clone's antigen remains unknown. Base qualities are not recorded, but no much larger clone differs from it by a single base. The data stem from a study of vaccination effects on CD4 cells after COVID-19 (dated 2022 in TCRdb). Regarding the study in general: Across the study, the median time from the second dose to post-vaccine sampling was 72 days (range 14 to 241). The study compared SARS-CoV-2 spike-specific CD4+ TCR repertoires before and after mRNA vaccination in COVID-19 convalescent patients and infection-naive vaccine recipients. Altogether, over 9 COVID-19 convalescent patients and 4 SARS-CoV-2-naive healthy vaccine recipients made up the full study. In the study, cultures from other donors were sequenced using the Oncomine TCR Beta short-read assay on an Illumina iSeq 100. The study at large found these results: Among healthy vaccine recipients, nearly all vaccine-induced clones were SARS-CoV-2 mono-reactive, and only 1 of 255 was cross-reactive with common cold coronaviruses. Clones induced by infection and clones induced by vaccination both contracted markedly at late timepoints after vaccination, which fits with T cell responses waning over time. Limitations of the study were the small number of convalescent patients and the absence of early post-infection timepoints.

In the ViraFEST assay, PBMC were stimulated with viral peptide pools, and antigen-specific CD4+ T cell clonotypes were then identified by expansion using TCR sequencing. After more than 9 days of culture, CD4+ T cells were isolated with the EasySep CD4+ T cell isolation kit. Each participant received two doses of an mRNA SARS-CoV-2 vaccine, either BNT162b2 or mRNA-1273. The absence of prior SARS-CoV-2 infection in healthy vaccine recipients was confirmed by negative nucleocapsid antibodies before and after vaccination. Each well held fewer than 2.5 million PBMC cultured in IMDM containing roughly 5.1% human AB serum, 8.5 to 10 IU/ml IL-2 and gentamicin, along with roughly 10 ug/ml peptides. On days 3 and 7, half of the culture medium was replaced with fresh IL-2-containing medium. Unless noted otherwise, every peptide stimulation condition was grown in triplicate wells. Using Ficoll-Paque Plus gradient centrifugation, PBMC were separated from whole blood and then either used fresh or cryopreserved at -140C. The overlapping peptide pools covered the spike proteins of SARS-CoV-2 as well as those of the common cold coronaviruses HCoV-NL63, HCoV-OC43 and HCoV-229E. The QIAamp micro DNA kit was used to extract genomic DNA from the cultured CD4+ T cells.

Preparation of the library involved the immunoSEQ multiplex PCR assay. DNA from the CD4+ T cells that had been cultured and isolated underwent TCR beta CDR3 sequencing. Per the original workflow: The analysis removed non-productive TCR sequences, trimmed reads to the CDR3 region, and retained only CDR3s that were 7 or more amino acids long. Antigen-specific clonotypes were identified with the MANAFEST web app by comparing expansion in peptide wells against reference cultures. Positive clones required FDR<0.05 expansion versus reference and all other wells, odds ratio above 5, and frequency above 0.1% in two replicate wells. A clonotype was defined as cross-reactive if the clonotype was significantly expanded both in SARS-CoV-2 spike wells and in at least one common cold coronavirus spike condition. CDR3 similarity was assessed by Levenshtein distance using the stringdist R package, and unrooted trees were constructed with ape in R 3.6.1. TCRdb mirrors the immuneACCESS table, restricted to in-frame sequences. Some clones are absent from its copies; in checked studies, under half trace to an unresolved V gene, and the reason for the others is unknown. V and J calls and clone size follow that table, whereas D and trimming were derived from the DNA. In all, the sample holds around 24,000 clones, and roughly 79% of those were seen once. The top ten hold under 7% of the sample.

In the germline V gene, CDR1 corresponds to SGDLS and CDR2 to YYNGEE. The CDR3 measures 14 amino acids from cysteine to phenylalanine. This entry keeps only the CDR3 DNA: 42 bases, framed from base 1. The trim is 0 bases for V and 7 bases for J, with a gap of 13 bases between the germline ends. The source is a human donor who received a COVID-19 vaccine. Some clones in this sample may be carry-over from other donors' samples. The rearranged segments are TRBV9 and TRBJ1-2; the D gene is possibly TRBD1, with 5 bases matching. The sample was CD4+ T cells from PBMCs cultured with SARS-CoV-2 spike peptides, taken after COVID-19 vaccination. The cell subset or site label here, explained by the study, means: SARS-CoV-2 spike overlapping peptide pool stimulation. The CDR3 protein sequence reads: CASSVAQGSRGYTF. The DNA sequence is as follows: TGTGCCAGCAGCGTAGCGCAGGGTTCTCGTGGCTACACCTTC. The full variable domain, completed from the reference TRBV9 and TRBJ1-2 proteins outside the CDR3, reads DSGVTQTPKHLITATGQRVTLRCSPRSGDLSVYWYQQSLDQGLQFLIQYYNGEERAKGNILERFSAQQFPDLHSELNLSSLELGDSALYFCASSVAQGSRGYTFGSGTRLTVV.